These 17 T cell receptor beta chains came from one sample sequenced in a study of blood T cells in healthy people across ages. Sample-barcoded 5' priming and a J-beta primer mix drove a second PCR of roughly 6 to 12 cycles. TCRdb reprocessed the 5' RACE reads with MiXCR, giving one entry per CDR3 protein. The sample gives more than 650,000 distinct CDR3 sequences, 22% of which show up once; around a fifth is in the top ten. The sequencing input was blood. These receptors originate from a man aged 65 to 85 in good health.

The chain joins TRBV20-1 to TRBJ2-1, with 8 bases aligning to TRBD2. J gave up 10 bases and V 6 bases, and 5 bases lay outside the gene matches. Germline-derived CDR1 and CDR2 are DFQATT and SNEGSKA (reference sequence). The CDR3 spans 11 residues. CDR3 in DNA: TGCAGTGCGACACGGGGGGGAGAGCAGTTCTTC. Protein sequence: CSATRGGEQFF.

J is TRBJ2-1 and V is TRBV18; D may correspond to TRBD1 or TRBD2 (5 bases each). The tail of the sequence fits TRBJ2-5 better, so the J call may be wrong. This CDR3 comprises 13 residues. Looked up from germline, CDR1 is KGHSH and CDR2 is LQKENI. CDR3 protein: CASSTGLKETQYF. The CDR3, as DNA: TGTGCCAGCTCAACAGGACTTAAAGAGACCCAGTACTTC.

J is TRBJ2-1 and V is TRBV12-3 or TRBV12-4; 9 bases are shared with TRBD2. The assigned J gene may be wrong: the sequence end matches TRBJ2-5 better. The CDR3 runs 15 residues. The CDR3, as DNA: TGTGCCAGCATGCGGCGGACTAGCGCCCAAGAGACCCAGTACTTC. Its translation: CASMRRTSAQETQYF.

This clonotype was counted between two and nine times. The chain joins TRBV11-2 to TRBJ2-7; D may be TRBD2 (7 bases). This CDR3 has 15 residues. V lost 1 base and J lost 4, with 14 bases in between. Looked up from germline, CDR1 is SGHAT and CDR2 is FQNNGV. CDR3 bases: TGTGCCAGCAGCTTAGGGGGGGGCGGCGGTTACGAGCAGTACTTC. This gives the protein CASSLGGGGGYEQYF.

Notes on this clonotype: Because the CDR3's place on the DNA is in doubt, the DNA is left out and the CDR3 is given as listed by TCRdb. The V call is TRBV21-1, the J call TRBJ1-1; the table's TRBD1 call for D was not verified on the DNA. TRBV21-1 is deemed a pseudogene. The CDR3 spans 16 amino acids, including both terminal residues. The CDR3 loop is CASRPRRVGGGTEAFF.

This clonotype has more than one count but fewer than ten. The chain combines TRBV28 with TRBJ1-5; tentatively, D is TRBD1 (6 bases). CDR1 and CDR2 (germline): MDHEN, SYDVKM. Trimming removed 8 bases from V and 0 bases from J, with 8 bases in between. The CDR3 spans 13 residues. The CDR3 sequence is CASHRDSNQPQHF. DNA of the CDR3: TGTGCCAGCCACAGGGATAGCAATCAGCCCCAGCATTTT.

V usage is TRBV29-1 and J usage is TRBJ1-6, with TRBD1 identical over 12 bases. The junction had 4 bases not matched to a gene; V was cut back by 6 bases and J by 10 bases. CDR1 SQVTM and CDR2 ANQGSEA come from the germline V gene. The CDR3 consists of 13 residues. The chain's CDR3 is CSVGTGGESPLHF. The CDR3, as DNA: TGCAGCGTGGGGACAGGGGGCGAATCACCCCTCCACTTT.

The chain links TRBV12-3 or TRBV12-4 to TRBJ2-5; the D call may be TRBD1 or TRBD2 (5 bases each). V dropped 1 base and J dropped 11 bases, with 20 bases sitting between them. CDR3 size: 15 residues. The CDR3 DNA sequence: TGTGCCAGCAGTTTAGAGGCTGCAGGGAGAGGGGAGCAGTACTTC. Translating it yields CASSLEAAGRGEQYF.

In this sample, this clonotype turned up a few times. V and J are TRBV5-1 and TRBJ2-3, with 10 bases fitting TRBD1. CDR1 and CDR2 (germline): SGHRS, YFSETQ. The CDR3 has 15 amino acids. The J segment lost 4 bases and the V segment lost 4 bases, leaving 6 bases of the junction unmatched. The CDR3 protein is CASSETGGGSDTQYF. The CDR3 coding sequence is TGCGCCAGCAGCGAGACAGGGGGCGGATCAGATACGCAGTATTTT.

This clonotype was detected a few times. This chain links TRBV3-1 with TRBJ2-1, with unresolved D. Deletions cut 4 bases from V and 0 bases from J, with 13 bases between. Germline V lookup: CDR1 LGHDT, CDR2 YNNKEL (reference sequence). This CDR3 region has 16 residues. CDR3: CASSPHAQSSYNEQFF. CDR3 coding DNA: TGTGCCAGCAGCCCGCACGCCCAAAGCTCCTACAATGAGCAGTTCTTC.

The rearrangement joins TRBV29-1 to TRBJ1-2, with TRBD1 matching 7 bases. Germline CDR1 reads SQVTM; CDR2 reads ANQGSEA. This CDR3 is 13 amino acids long. V was clipped by 6 bases and J by 6 bases; unmatched bases: 10. In DNA form, the CDR3 reads TGCAGCGTCGGCTACCGGGACAGACATGGCTACACCTTC. Protein product: CSVGYRDRHGYTF.

The chain joins TRBV20-1 to TRBJ2-2; no reliable D call. This CDR3 spans 14 amino acids. Trimming cost V 1 base and J 5 bases, with 11 bases left between them. The germline V gene has CDR1 DFQATT and CDR2 SNEGSKA (reference sequence). This CDR3 is CSARVPLGTGELFF. The CDR3, as DNA: TGCAGTGCTAGAGTTCCCCTCGGGACCGGGGAGCTGTTTTTT.

The J gene is TRBJ2-1, the V gene TRBV20-1, with 8 bases matching TRBD2. Per germline, CDR1 DFQATT and CDR2 SNEGSKA (reference sequence). The CDR3 spans 15 residues. Trimming at V came to 1 base and at J to 7 bases, leaving 9 bases not matched to a gene. For the CDR3, the DNA is TGCAGTGCTAGAGTGGTGGTAGCGGGAAATAATGAGCAGTTCTTC. Protein product: CSARVVVAGNNEQFF.

This clonotype was seen only once. This rearrangement joins TRBV30 to TRBJ1-3; D gene ambiguous. Trimming shortened V by 1 base and J by 3 bases, and 10 bases separated the two germline ends. The CDR3 is 14 residues long. Per the germline V gene, CDR1 is GTSNPN and CDR2 is SVGIG (reference sequence). This chain's CDR3 is CAWSDLRSGNTIYF. The CDR3 DNA is TGTGCCTGGAGTGACTTACGAAGTGGAAACACCATATATTTT.

This clonotype was observed a handful of times. The V gene is TRBV6-6, the J gene TRBJ1-4; tentative D call: TRBD1 (5 bases). The V and J ends lost 2 bases and 6 bases respectively, with 10 bases between them. Germline V gives CDR1 MNHNY, CDR2 SVGAGI (reference sequence). The CDR3 is 14 residues long. The CDR3 protein is CASSYVGGYEKLFF. CDR3 bases: TGTGCCAGCAGTTACGTGGGGGGATATGAAAAACTGTTTTTT.

This clonotype came up many times. The chain combines TRBV19 with TRBJ2-5; D perhaps matches TRBD1 (5 bases). Germline V CDR1 and CDR2: LNHDA, SQIVND (reference sequence). Deletions cut 9 bases from V and 5 bases from J, with 13 bases between. The CDR3 runs to 12 residues. The CDR3 region is CASSQGWETQYF. The CDR3 nucleotides are TGTGCCAGCAGCCAGGGCTGGGAGACCCAGTACTTC.

This chain uses TRBV29-1 with TRBJ2-5; no firm D call. This CDR3 has 13 residues. Trimming took off 7 bases at V and 2 bases at J, with 14 bases between the two ends. CDR1 is SQVTM, CDR2 ANQGSEA, per germline. In DNA form, the CDR3 reads TGCAGCGCCGCGAAAGACTGGCAAGAGACCCAGTACTTC. This gives the protein CSAAKDWQETQYF.